This T cell receptor beta chain emerged from a study of cytomegalovirus exposure and HLA in healthy donors. Looked up from germline, CDR1 is SGHTA and CDR2 is FQGNSA. The CDR3 totals 15 residues. The J segment lost 5 bases and the V segment lost 1 base, leaving 4 bases of the junction unmatched. With 60 Vbeta and 13 Jbeta primers, the PCR was carried out. Methods used by the authors: About 12 million shared chains were among the about 80 million unique TCR beta chains that a later analysis counted. TCRdb's copy holds only in-frame clones and misses some; the assay was immunoSEQ multiplex PCR. That table supplies the V and J calls and clone size; D and trimming were determined from the DNA. Among 170,000 or so clones listed, around 80% were seen once. Study findings and constraints: Sequencing probably produced one cluster of sequence variants that were highly shared.

Note on this clone: Antigen: not known.

The chain employs TRBV7-2 and TRBJ1-5, with 8 bases that match TRBD1. This clonotype originated in a woman in her 50s in good health and CMV-seropositive. Sequencing was carried out using PBMCs. CDR3 loop: CASSLGTGSDQPQHF. DNA for the CDR3: TGTGCCAGCAGCTTAGGGACAGGGTCGGATCAGCCCCAGCATTTT.